The text below deals with one TCR beta chain. In its sample, this clone was seen a few times. Its antigen is still unknown. No much larger clonotype is one base removed from it; base qualities were not supplied. This specimen comes from a study of beta chain features in type 1 diabetes listed by TCRdb under 2018. Regarding the study in general: Mean age, gender distribution, total cell number and subset yield were not different between patients and healthy donors. A total of 100 million to 110 million sorted cells were examined across all samples, and a strong correlation was observed between cell number per subset and RNA yield. In the study, recently diagnosed type 1 diabetes patients and matched healthy donors were compared on the TCRB repertoires of their sorted circulating CD4+ T cell subsets. Whereas all 30 or so donors provided naive and central memory subsets, regulatory and stem cell-like memory subsets were isolated from just 8 patients and roughly 8 healthy donors.

All of the isolated RNA was reverse transcribed with the High Capacity cDNA Reverse Transcription Kit, so expressed TCRB transcripts were sequenced. Naive, central memory and regulatory T cell samples underwent deep immunoSEQ sequencing, averaging around 4 million total reads per sample. Sorted cells were lysed in RLT buffer, and RNA was extracted using DNase-treated RNeasy Micro or Mini kits according to cell number. To prevent cross-contamination, every cell subset was processed on its own, while patient and healthy donor samples were processed together. TCRB sequences were amplified from cDNA with the immunoSEQ multiplex PCR, producing 87-bp fragments spanning the CDR3 region. Amplicons were sequenced on the Illumina HiSeq platform. As for how the authors treated the data: PCR bias was corrected computationally using synthetic template baselines, and reads within Hamming distance 2 were collapsed, with unmergeable singletons discarded. Reads were aligned to IMGT to assign V, D and J genes, CDR3 length, and insertions or deletions at six rearrangement sites. Within each subset, clonotype counts were normalized to sorted cell number, after which true diversity and Gini coefficients were computed with the tcR R package. The overlap coefficient, calculated on TCRB nucleotide sequences, was used to quantify repertoire sharing. Out-of-frame TCRB sequences from naive cells were analyzed to stand in for the pre-selection repertoire. In its TCRdb copy, this immuneACCESS table keeps in-frame sequences only and misses some clones. Where compared with another copy, unresolved V genes explain less than half of these, and the others have no known cause. The V and J calls and clone size come from that table; D and trimming were worked out from the DNA. For this sample the table gives about 710,000 clones, of which around an eighth were detected only once. The ten largest clonotypes hold 0.035% to 0.045% of the sample.

What the authors observed across the whole study: At VDJ recombination sites, patients with type 1 diabetes made fewer insertions and deleted more nucleotides, a pattern implying thymic rearrangement abnormalities. PCR might favor shorter templates, but patient and control samples were amplified and corrected together, so any skew would affect both groups equally. Naive, central memory and regulatory TCRB repertoires appeared to be more similar among patients than among healthy donors. In all four CD4+ subsets, TCRB CDR3 length was moderately but significantly shorter in type 1 diabetes patients. Because small numbers of individuals were included in the HLA sub-analyses, any influence of HLA type on TCRB rearrangement was left unresolved. Because cDNA was sequenced instead of genomic DNA, activated cells with high expression could be over-represented, although the groups did not differ in activation or CD3 levels.

A single peripheral blood draw of around 0.11 L on average was collected from each donor into heparinised tubes. Naive, central memory, regulatory and stem cell-like memory CD4+ T cells were sorted on a BD FACSAria II using a panel including CD45RO, CCR7, CD25, CD127, CD95 and CD27. Every sorted population had a purity above 98%. PBMCs were separated immediately by Lymphoprep density gradient centrifugation and were stained directly, without being cultured. So that batch effects would be minimized, each experiment stained and sorted samples in pairs, pairing one healthy donor with one patient. The receptor comes from a man younger than 30 with type 1 diabetes. The sample comprised naive CD4+ T cells from blood. The label giving this sample's cell subset or site can be read as: true naive CD4+ T cells.

The DNA sequence follows: TGTGCCAGCAGTTACCTTGACGGAGGCTACACCTTC. Its translation is CASSYLDGGYTF. This sequence uses TRBV6-6 and TRBJ1-2; there is no confident call for the D gene. Taken from the germline V gene (reference sequence), the CDR1 and CDR2 loops are MNHNY and SVGAGI. Relative to germline, V is 2 bases shorter and J is 8 bases shorter, with 9 bases between their ends. The CDR3 has 12 amino acids, counting the end cysteine and phenylalanine. The read is trimmed to its CDR3 DNA, 36 bases read in frame from base 1.